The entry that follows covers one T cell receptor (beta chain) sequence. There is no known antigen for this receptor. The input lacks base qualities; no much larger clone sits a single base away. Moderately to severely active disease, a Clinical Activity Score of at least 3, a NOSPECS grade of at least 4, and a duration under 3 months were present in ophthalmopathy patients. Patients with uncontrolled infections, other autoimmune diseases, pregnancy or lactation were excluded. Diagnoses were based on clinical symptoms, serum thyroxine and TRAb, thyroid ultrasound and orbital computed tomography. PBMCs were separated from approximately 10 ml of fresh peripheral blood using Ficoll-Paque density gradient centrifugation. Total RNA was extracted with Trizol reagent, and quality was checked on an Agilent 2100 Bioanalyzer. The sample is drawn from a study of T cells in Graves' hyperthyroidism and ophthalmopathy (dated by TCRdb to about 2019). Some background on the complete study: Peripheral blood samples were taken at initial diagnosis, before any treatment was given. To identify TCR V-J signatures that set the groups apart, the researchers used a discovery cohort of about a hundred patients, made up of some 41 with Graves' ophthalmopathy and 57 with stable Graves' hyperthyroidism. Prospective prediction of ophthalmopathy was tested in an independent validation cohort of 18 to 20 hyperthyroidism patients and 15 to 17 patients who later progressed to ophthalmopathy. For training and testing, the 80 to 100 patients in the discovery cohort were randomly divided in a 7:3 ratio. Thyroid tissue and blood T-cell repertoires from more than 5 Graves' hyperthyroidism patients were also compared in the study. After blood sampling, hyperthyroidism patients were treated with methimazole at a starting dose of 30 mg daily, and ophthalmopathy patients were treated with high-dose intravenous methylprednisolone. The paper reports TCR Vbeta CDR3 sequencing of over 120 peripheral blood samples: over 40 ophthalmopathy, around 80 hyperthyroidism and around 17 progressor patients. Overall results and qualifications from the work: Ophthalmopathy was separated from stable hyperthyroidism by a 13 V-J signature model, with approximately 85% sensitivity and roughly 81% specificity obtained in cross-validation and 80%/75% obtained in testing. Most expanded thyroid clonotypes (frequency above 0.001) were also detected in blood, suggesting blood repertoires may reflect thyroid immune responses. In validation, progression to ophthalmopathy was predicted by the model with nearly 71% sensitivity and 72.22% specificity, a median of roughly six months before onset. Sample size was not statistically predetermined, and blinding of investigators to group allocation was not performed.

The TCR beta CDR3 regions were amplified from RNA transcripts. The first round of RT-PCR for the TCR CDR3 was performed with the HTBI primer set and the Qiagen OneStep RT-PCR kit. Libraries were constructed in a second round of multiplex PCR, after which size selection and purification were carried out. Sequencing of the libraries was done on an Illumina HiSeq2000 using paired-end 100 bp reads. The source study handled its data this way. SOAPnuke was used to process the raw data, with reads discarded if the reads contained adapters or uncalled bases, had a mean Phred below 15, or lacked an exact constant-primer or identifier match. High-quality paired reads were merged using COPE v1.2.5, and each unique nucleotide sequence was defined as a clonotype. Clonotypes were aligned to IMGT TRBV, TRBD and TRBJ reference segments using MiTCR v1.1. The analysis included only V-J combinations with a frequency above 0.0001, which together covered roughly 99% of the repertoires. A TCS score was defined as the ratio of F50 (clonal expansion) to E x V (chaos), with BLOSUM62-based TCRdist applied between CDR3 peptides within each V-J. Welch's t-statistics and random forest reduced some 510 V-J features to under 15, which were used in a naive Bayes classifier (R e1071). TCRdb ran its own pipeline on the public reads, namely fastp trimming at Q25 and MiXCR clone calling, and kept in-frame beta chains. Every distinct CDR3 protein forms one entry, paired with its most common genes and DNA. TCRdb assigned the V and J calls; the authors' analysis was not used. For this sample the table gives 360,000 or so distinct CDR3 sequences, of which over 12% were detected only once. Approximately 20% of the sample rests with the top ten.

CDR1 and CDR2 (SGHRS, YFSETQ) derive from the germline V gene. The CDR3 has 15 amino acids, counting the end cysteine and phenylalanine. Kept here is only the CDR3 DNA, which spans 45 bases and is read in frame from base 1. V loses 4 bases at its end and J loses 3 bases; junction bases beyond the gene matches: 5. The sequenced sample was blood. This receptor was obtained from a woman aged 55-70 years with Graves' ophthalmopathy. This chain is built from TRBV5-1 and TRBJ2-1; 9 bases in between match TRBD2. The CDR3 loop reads CASSGISGSYNEQFF. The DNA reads TGCGCCAGCAGCGGGATTAGCGGGAGCTACAATGAGCAGTTCTTC.